This is a list of T cell receptor beta chains from one sample in a study of T cell repertoires in cytomegalovirus infection. MiXCR, applied by TCRdb to the reads, yields one record per CDR3 protein. This sample has 450,000 to 600,000 distinct CDR3 sequences, with approximately 42% found just once. No antigen has been identified for these receptors. This specimen consisted of cultured PBMCs, obtained from culture after CMV antigen stimulation. These receptors all stem from a human donor in good health (CMV status not recorded). Some clones in this sample may be carry-over from other donors' samples. Both conserved end residues are part of each CDR3. A D gene is named only where the DNA matches it firmly. The size of a clone is reported for some rows only, either as once, few or many, or as a class for expanded clones.

V gene: TRBV19; clone size: few; D gene: .; J gene: TRBJ2-3; CDR3 DNA: TGTGCCAGTAGTATGGAACGGAGCACAGATACGCAGTATTTT; CDR3 protein: CASSMERSTDTQYF
V gene: TRBV7-2; clone size: .; D gene: .; J gene: TRBJ2-3; CDR3 DNA: TGTGCCAGCAGCTTAGACCCAGGGGTTGCAACTAGCGGCACAGATACGCAGTATTTT; CDR3 protein: CASSLDPGVATSGTDTQYF
V gene: TRBV6-6; clone size: few; D gene: .; J gene: TRBJ2-1; CDR3 DNA: TGTGCCAGCGACGGGGACAATGAGCAGTTCTTC; CDR3 protein: CASDGDNEQFF
V gene: TRBV27; clone size: .; D gene: TRBD1; J gene: TRBJ1-2; CDR3 DNA: TGTGCCAGCAGCCCCAGACAGGGGGCGATCTATGGCTACACCTTC; CDR3 protein: CASSPRQGAIYGYTF
V gene: TRBV10-1; clone size: .; D gene: .; J gene: TRBJ2-5; CDR3 DNA: TGCGCCGCGAGGGCCGGGGAGACCCAGTACTTC; CDR3 protein: CAARAGETQYF
V gene: TRBV6-1; clone size: .; D gene: .; J gene: TRBJ2-5; CDR3 DNA: TGTGCCAGCAGTTACAGGGCCGGGGTGGAGACCCAGTACTTC; CDR3 protein: CASSYRAGVETQYF
V gene: TRBV7-2; clone size: many; D gene: TRBD2; J gene: TRBJ2-1; CDR3 DNA: TGTGCCAGCTCGCGGACTAGCGGGGGGGCTGGGCAGTTCTTC; CDR3 protein: CASSRTSGGAGQFF
V gene: TRBV7-2; clone size: many; D gene: .; J gene: TRBJ2-3; CDR3 DNA: TGTGCCAGCAGCTTACAGGTCACAGATACGCAGTATTTT; CDR3 protein: CASSLQVTDTQYF
V gene: TRBV9; clone size: .; D gene: .; J gene: TRBJ2-3; CDR3 DNA: TGTGCCAGCAGCGTAGTAGAAGATACGCAGTATTTT; CDR3 protein: CASSVVEDTQYF
V gene: TRBV25-1; clone size: .; D gene: TRBD1; J gene: TRBJ1-5; CDR3 DNA: TGTGCCAGCACCGAATGCCCAGGGGGCCAGCCCCAGCATTTT; CDR3 protein: CASTECPGGQPQHF
V gene: TRBV7-9; clone size: few; D gene: TRBD1; J gene: TRBJ2-6; CDR3 DNA: TGTGCCAGCAGCTCAAAGACAGGGACGATCTCTGGGGCCAACGTCCTGACTTTC; CDR3 protein: CASSSKTGTISGANVLTF
V gene: TRBV4-3; clone size: .; D gene: TRBD2; J gene: TRBJ2-1; CDR3 DNA: TGCGCCAGCAGCCAAGATCGCGGCGGGAGAGAGTACAATGAGCAGTTCTTC; CDR3 protein: CASSQDRGGREYNEQFF
V gene: TRBV5-4; clone size: few; D gene: TRBD2; J gene: TRBJ2-3; CDR3 DNA: TGTGCCAGCAGCTCCTCTCGCGGGAGATTTCCAGATACGCAGTATTTT; CDR3 protein: CASSSSRGRFPDTQYF